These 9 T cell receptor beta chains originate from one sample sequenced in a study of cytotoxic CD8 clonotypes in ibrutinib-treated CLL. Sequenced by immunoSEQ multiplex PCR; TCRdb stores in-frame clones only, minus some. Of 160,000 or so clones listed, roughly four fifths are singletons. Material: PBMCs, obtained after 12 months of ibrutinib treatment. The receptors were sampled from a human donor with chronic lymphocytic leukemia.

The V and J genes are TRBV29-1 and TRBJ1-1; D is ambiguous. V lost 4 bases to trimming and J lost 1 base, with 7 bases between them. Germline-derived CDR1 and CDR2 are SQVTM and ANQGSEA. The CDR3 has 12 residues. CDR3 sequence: CSVARQNTEAFF. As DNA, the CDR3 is TGCAGCGTTGCAAGACAGAACACTGAAGCTTTCTTT.

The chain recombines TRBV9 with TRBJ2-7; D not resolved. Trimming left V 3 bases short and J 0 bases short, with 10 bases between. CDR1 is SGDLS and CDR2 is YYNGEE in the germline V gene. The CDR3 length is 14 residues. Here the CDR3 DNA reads TGTGCCAGCAGCGACGACGTCCTCTCCTACGAGCAGTACTTC. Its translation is CASSDDVLSYEQYF.

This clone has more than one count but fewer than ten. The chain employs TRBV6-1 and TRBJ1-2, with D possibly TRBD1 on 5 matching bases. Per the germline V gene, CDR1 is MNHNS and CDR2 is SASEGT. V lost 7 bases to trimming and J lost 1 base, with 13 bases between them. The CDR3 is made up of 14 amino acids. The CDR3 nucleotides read TGTGCCAGCACCCTGGGCGACAGTAACTATGGCTACACCTTC. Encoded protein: CASTLGDSNYGYTF.

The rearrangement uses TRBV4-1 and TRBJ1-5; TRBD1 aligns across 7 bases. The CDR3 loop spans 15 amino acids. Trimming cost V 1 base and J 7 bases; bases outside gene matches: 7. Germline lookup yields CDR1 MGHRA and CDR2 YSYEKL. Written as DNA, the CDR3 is TGCGCCAGCAGCCAAGTCGGGCAGGGGGGACAGCCCCAGCATTTT. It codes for CASSQVGQGGQPQHF.

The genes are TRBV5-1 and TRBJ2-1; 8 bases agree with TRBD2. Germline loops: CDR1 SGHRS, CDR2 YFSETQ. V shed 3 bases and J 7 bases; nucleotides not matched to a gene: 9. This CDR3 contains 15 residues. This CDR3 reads CASSSRGTSDNEQFF. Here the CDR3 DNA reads TGCGCCAGCAGCTCACGAGGGACTAGTGATAATGAGCAGTTCTTC.

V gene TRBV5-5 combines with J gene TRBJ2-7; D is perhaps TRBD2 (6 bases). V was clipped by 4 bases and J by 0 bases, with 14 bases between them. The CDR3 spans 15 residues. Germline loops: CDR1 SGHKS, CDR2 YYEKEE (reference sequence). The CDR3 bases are TGTGCCAGCAGCCGCGGGACGGCTGTCTCCTACGAGCAGTACTTC. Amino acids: CASSRGTAVSYEQYF.

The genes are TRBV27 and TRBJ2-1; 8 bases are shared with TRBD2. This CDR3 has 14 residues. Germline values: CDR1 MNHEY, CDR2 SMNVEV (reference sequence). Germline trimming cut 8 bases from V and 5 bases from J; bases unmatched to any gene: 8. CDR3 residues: CASSSGRFNNEQFF. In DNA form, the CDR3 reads TGTGCCAGCTCGAGCGGGAGATTTAACAATGAGCAGTTCTTC.

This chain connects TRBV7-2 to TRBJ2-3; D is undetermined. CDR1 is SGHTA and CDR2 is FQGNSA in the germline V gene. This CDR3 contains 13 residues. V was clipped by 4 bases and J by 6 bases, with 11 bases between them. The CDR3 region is CASSSKYGDTQYF. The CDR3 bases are TGTGCCAGCAGCTCAAAGTATGGGGATACGCAGTATTTT.

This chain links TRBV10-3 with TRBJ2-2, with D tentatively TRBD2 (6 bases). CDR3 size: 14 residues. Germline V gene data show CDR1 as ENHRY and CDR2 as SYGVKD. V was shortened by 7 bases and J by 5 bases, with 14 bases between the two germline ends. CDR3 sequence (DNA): TGTGCCATCAACAAGGCGGGGATGACCGGGGAGCTGTTTTTT. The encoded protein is CAINKAGMTGELFF.